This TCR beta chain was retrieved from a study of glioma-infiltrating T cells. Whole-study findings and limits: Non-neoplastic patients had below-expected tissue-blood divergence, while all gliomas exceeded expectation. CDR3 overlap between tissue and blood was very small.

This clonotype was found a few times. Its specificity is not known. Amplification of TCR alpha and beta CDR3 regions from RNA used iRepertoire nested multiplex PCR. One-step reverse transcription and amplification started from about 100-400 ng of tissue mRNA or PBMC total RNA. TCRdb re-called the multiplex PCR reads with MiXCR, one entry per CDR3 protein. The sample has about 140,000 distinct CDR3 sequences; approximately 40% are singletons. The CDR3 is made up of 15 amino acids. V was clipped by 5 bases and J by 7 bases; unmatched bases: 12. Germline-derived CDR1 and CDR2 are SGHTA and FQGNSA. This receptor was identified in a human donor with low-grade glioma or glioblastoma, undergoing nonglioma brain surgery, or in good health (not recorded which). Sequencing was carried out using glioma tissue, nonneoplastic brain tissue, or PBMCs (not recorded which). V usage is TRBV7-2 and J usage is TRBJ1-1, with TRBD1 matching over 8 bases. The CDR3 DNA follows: TGTGCCAGCAGCCCTCGGACAGGGAAGAATAGTGAAGCTTTCTTT. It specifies CASSPRTGKNSEAFF.